This TCR beta chain is from a study of spatial heterogeneity in lung cancer. Overall study results and limits: It was found that expanded intratumoral alpha and beta TCR counts tracked tumor mutation counts.

In TCRdb, the 5' RACE reads were re-called with MiXCR into one record per CDR3 protein. The sample yields around 8,100 distinct CDR3 sequences, 5% to 6.5% seen once. Sample time point: sample taken at primary tumor resection. Trimming at V came to 1 base and at J to 0 bases, leaving 4 bases not matched to a gene. CDR1 and CDR2 (germline): LGHNT, FRNRAP. The CDR3 is made up of 16 amino acids. Relative to its sample, this clonotype is medium-sized. Its antigen remains unidentified. The receptor was derived from a male donor with early-stage non-small cell lung cancer. Sequencing used lung tumor tissue, obtained at surgery. The gene calls are TRBV12-5 and TRBJ2-5, with 8 nucleotides matching TRBD1. The CDR3 is CASGLGTGSNQETQYF. The CDR3 nucleotides are TGTGCTAGTGGTTTGGGGACAGGGTCGAACCAAGAGACCCAGTACTTC.